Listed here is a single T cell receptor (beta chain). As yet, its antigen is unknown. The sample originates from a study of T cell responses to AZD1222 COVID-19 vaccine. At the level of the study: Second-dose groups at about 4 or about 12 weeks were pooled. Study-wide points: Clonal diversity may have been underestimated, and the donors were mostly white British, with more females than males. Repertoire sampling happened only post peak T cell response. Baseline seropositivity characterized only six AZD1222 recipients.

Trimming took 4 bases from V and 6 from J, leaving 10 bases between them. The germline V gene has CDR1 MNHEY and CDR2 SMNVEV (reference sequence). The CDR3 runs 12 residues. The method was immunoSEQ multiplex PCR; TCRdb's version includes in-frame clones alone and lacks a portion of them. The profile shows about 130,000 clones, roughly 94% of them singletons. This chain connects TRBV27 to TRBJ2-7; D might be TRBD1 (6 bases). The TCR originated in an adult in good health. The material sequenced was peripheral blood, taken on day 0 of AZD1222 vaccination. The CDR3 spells CASSYTGIEQYF. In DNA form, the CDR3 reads TGTGCCAGCAGTTACACAGGGATCGAGCAGTACTTC.